These 21 T cell receptor beta chains were all obtained from the same sample, sequenced in a study of graft-versus-host responses after intestinal transplantation. These receptors' antigens are unknown. The table came from immunoSEQ multiplex PCR; TCRdb's copy has only in-frame clones and leaves some out. The table includes about 100,000 clones, 87% detected once. The sample here was unstimulated CD4+ T cells sorted from spleen or lymph node cells, taken before transplant. These receptors originate from a human donor who was the organ donor for an intestinal transplant.

The chain carries TRBV21-1 and TRBJ1-5. TRBV21-1 is described as a pseudogene. This CDR3 is 14 amino acids long. Here the CDR3 DNA reads TGTGCCAGTATTAGTAGTGATCCCGATCAGCCCCAGCATTTT. This sequence encodes CASISSDPDQPQHF.

V and J are TRBV7-2 and TRBJ2-5, with D perhaps TRBD2 (5 bases). This CDR3 is built from 16 residues. The V and J ends lost 5 bases and 5 bases respectively, with 21 bases between them. The germline V gene has CDR1 SGHTA and CDR2 FQGNSA. The CDR3 sequence: CASSRGPSRSAETQYF. The DNA of the CDR3 is TGTGCCAGCAGCCGAGGCCCTAGCAGGAGCGCGGAGACCCAGTACTTC. The entire variable domain, with the rest obtained from reference TRBV7-2 and TRBJ2-5, is as follows: GAGVSQSPSNKVTEKGKDVELRCDPISGHTALYWYRQSLGQGLEFLIYFQGNSAPDKSGLPSDRFSAERTGGSVSTLTIQRTQQEDSAVYLCASSRGPSRSAETQYFGPGTRLLVL.

This chain uses TRBV25-1 with TRBJ1-2; D remains ambiguous. The ends were cut back, 8 bases at V and 0 bases at J, with 7 bases in the middle. The CDR3 runs 12 residues. The germline CDR1 and CDR2 sequences are MGHDK and SYGVNS. CDR3 in amino acids: CASSGSNYGYTF. In DNA, the CDR3 is TGTGCCAGCTCTGGGTCTAACTATGGCTACACCTTC.

The V gene is TRBV7-6, the J gene TRBJ2-5; the D gene is possibly TRBD2 (5 bases). The CDR3 runs 15 residues. V was cut by 5 bases and J by 7 bases, with 20 bases left in between. Germline V gives CDR1 SGHVS, CDR2 FNYEAQ. CDR3 region: CASSRTQFGVGTQYF. CDR3 nucleotide sequence: TGTGCCAGCAGCCGAACCCAATTCGGGGTGGGGACCCAGTACTTC.

This sequence joins TRBV6-6 and TRBJ2-7, with D unclear. Germline V gene data show CDR1 as MNHNY and CDR2 as SVGAGI (reference sequence). The CDR3 is 15 amino acids. The V end was cut by 2 bases, the J end by 2 bases, with 13 bases between. CDR3 sequence reads: CASSYEKGPAYEQYF. The CDR3 DNA reads TGTGCCAGCAGTTACGAAAAAGGGCCAGCCTACGAGCAGTACTTC.

Written as DNA, the CDR3 is TGTGCCAGCAGCCGCACGAGCGACCCCTACGAGCAGTACTTC. It encodes CASSRTSDPYEQYF. The chain carries TRBV6-1 and TRBJ2-7; D call uncertain. CDR3 length: 14 residues. With 6 bases removed from V and 2 bases from J, the gap between germline ends came to 14 bases. Germline CDR1 and CDR2: MNHNS and SASEGT.

This rearrangement joins TRBV9 to TRBJ2-1; 7 positions match TRBD1. In germline, CDR1 is SGDLS, CDR2 YYNGEE. The CDR3 is 15 amino acids. Trimming at V came to 3 bases and at J to 2 bases, leaving 5 bases not matched to a gene. The CDR3 loop is CASSDEGAPYNEQFF. The DNA of the CDR3 is TGTGCCAGCAGCGATGAGGGGGCTCCCTACAATGAGCAGTTCTTC.

The chain links TRBV11-2 to TRBJ2-1, with D unclear. Germline CDR1 and CDR2: SGHAT and FQNNGV. V was pared by 5 bases and J by 0 bases, with 8 bases between. The CDR3 contains 14 residues. CDR3 residues: CASSPASSYNEQFF. The CDR3 DNA sequence: TGTGCCAGCAGCCCCGCTAGCTCCTACAATGAGCAGTTCTTC.

CDR3 protein: CASSQTRGGETQYF. CDR3 DNA sequence: TGCGCCAGCAGCCAGACCAGAGGGGGGGAGACCCAGTACTTC. The chain is built from TRBV5-1 and TRBJ2-5; D is perhaps TRBD1 or TRBD2 (6 bases each). The V end lost 4 bases, the J end lost 5 bases, and 15 bases lay between the germline ends. CDR3 size: 14 residues. The germline V gene encodes CDR1 SGHRS and CDR2 YFSETQ.

The count of this clone is one. V is TRBV19 and J is TRBJ1-1; D uncertain. Per the germline V gene, CDR1 is LNHDA and CDR2 is SQIVND (reference sequence). The ends were cut back, 5 bases at V and 1 base at J, with 11 bases in the middle. The CDR3 has 14 residues. CDR3 bases: TGTGCCAGTAGTGTAGGAAAGGCGAACACTGAAGCTTTCTTT. Translation gives CASSVGKANTEAFF.

This clone has just one count. The rearrangement links TRBV10-3 to TRBJ2-5; D perhaps matches TRBD1 (6 bases). Trimming pared 10 bases from V and 1 base from J, leaving 16 bases between. Per germline, CDR1 ENHRY and CDR2 SYGVKD. The CDR3 extends over 14 amino acids. In DNA, the CDR3 is TGTGCCACAATGACAGGTCTCTTCCAAGAGACCCAGTACTTC. Translated, it gives CATMTGLFQETQYF.

The rearrangement joins TRBV2 to TRBJ1-5; possibly TRBD1 for D (5 bases). V dropped 8 bases and J dropped 1 base, with 15 bases sitting between them. CDR3 length: 15 residues. From germline, CDR1 is SNHLY and CDR2 FYNNEI. In DNA, the CDR3 is TGTGCCAGCGGGGCCAGCAGGGTCAGCAATCAGCCCCAGCATTTT. Translated: CASGASRVSNQPQHF. The complete variable domain, with remaining parts taken from reference TRBV2 and TRBJ1-5, reads EPEVTQTPSHQVTQMGQEVILRCVPISNHLYFYWYRQILGQKVEFLVSFYNNEISEKSEIFDDQFSVERPDGSNFTLKIRSTKLEDSAMYFCASGASRVSNQPQHFGDGTRLSIL.

This clone is a singleton in its sample. The chain is built from TRBV19 and TRBJ1-2; possible D gene TRBD1, 6 bases. The CDR3 runs 13 residues. The V gene's germline CDR1 is LNHDA and CDR2 SQIVND (reference sequence). V dropped 5 bases and J dropped 8 bases, with 15 bases sitting between them. DNA of the CDR3: TGTGCCAGTAGTGTACAGGGCCTATACGGCTACACCTTC. Translation gives CASSVQGLYGYTF.

The gene calls are TRBV10-3 and TRBJ1-1; no definite D call. The length of the CDR3 is 11 residues. The V gene's germline CDR1 is ENHRY and CDR2 SYGVKD. Trimming shortened V by 8 bases and J by 7 bases, and 11 bases separated the two germline ends. In DNA form, the CDR3 reads TGTGCCATCCAGAAGGGCCTTGAAGCTTTCTTT. Residues: CAIQKGLEAFF.

The V and J genes are TRBV11-1 and TRBJ1-3, with D hard to call. Germline CDR1 SGHAT, CDR2 FQDESV (reference sequence). Trimming pared 10 bases from V and 1 base from J, leaving 11 bases between. This CDR3 contains 13 residues. The CDR3 here is CATARSSGNTIYF. In DNA, the CDR3 is TGTGCCACCGCAAGGAGTTCTGGAAACACCATATATTTT.

The rearrangement links TRBV9 to TRBJ1-1, with 8 bases that match TRBD1. Germline V gene lookup returns CDR1 SGDLS and CDR2 YYNGEE. The CDR3 has 15 residues. V gave up 4 bases and J gave up 5 bases; unmatched junction bases: 10. As DNA, the CDR3 is TGTGCCAGCAGCTCCGGTTGGGACAGGCGGACTGAAGCTTTCTTT. Its translation is CASSSGWDRRTEAFF.

V and J are TRBV28 and TRBJ2-5; D call uncertain. The CDR3 contains 14 residues. From germline, CDR1 is MDHEN and CDR2 SYDVKM. The ends were cut back, 2 bases at V and 3 bases at J, with 10 bases in the middle. CDR3 sequence (DNA): TGTGCCAGCAGTTTAGTGCGGCCAGAAGAGACCCAGTACTTC. As protein: CASSLVRPEETQYF.

V and J are TRBV6-5 and TRBJ2-1; TRBD1 is a possible D gene (6 bases). In germline, CDR1 is MNHEY, CDR2 SVGAGI. The V end lost 4 bases, the J end lost 3 bases, and 16 bases lay between the germline ends. The CDR3 is 16 residues long. The CDR3: CASSLTRRGIYNEQFF. The DNA of the CDR3 is TGTGCCAGCAGTTTAACCCGTAGGGGGATCTACAATGAGCAGTTCTTC.

The chain joins TRBV2 to TRBJ1-6; weak D call: TRBD1 (5 bases). The CDR3 spans 14 residues. In germline, CDR1 is SNHLY, CDR2 FYNNEI. V lost 7 bases to trimming and J lost 11 bases, with 18 bases between them. In DNA, the CDR3 is TGTGCCAGCAATTATGAGTCGGGGGGGGCACCCCTCCACTTT. It encodes CASNYESGGAPLHF.

V usage is TRBV12-5 and J usage is TRBJ1-1, with D possibly matching TRBD1 (5 bases). The CDR3 sequence is 13 residues long. CDR1 is LGHNT, CDR2 FRNRAP, per germline. The V end lost 9 bases, the J end lost 11 bases, and 22 bases lay between the germline ends. The CDR3 loop is CASGARDGARAFF. Written as DNA, the CDR3 is TGTGCTAGCGGCGCCCGGGATGGGGCTCGGGCTTTCTTT.

The chain couples TRBV9 to TRBJ1-4; D gene uncertain. The CDR3 loop spans 16 amino acids. V lost 4 bases to trimming and J lost 8 bases, with 21 bases between them. CDR1 and CDR2 from the germline V gene are SGDLS and YYNGEE. The CDR3 region is CASSPTPGMDREKLFF. The CDR3 DNA follows: TGTGCCAGCAGCCCCACCCCGGGGATGGATCGGGAAAAACTGTTTTTT.